This TCR beta chain was recovered during a study of shared clonotypes between healthy human individuals. The method was immunoSEQ multiplex PCR; TCRdb's version includes in-frame clones alone and lacks a portion of them. This table has some 2,000,000 clones, roughly 94% appearing once. The CD4+ fraction was divided into a CD45RA+ naive subset and a CD45RA-negative memory subset. Regarding this clone: Its antigen is as yet unknown.

Whole-study results and caveats: The study found approximately 5% of naive CD4 clonotypes shared across a handful of donors.

Sequencing was done on a sample of naive CD4+ T cells sorted from blood. Subset of the sample: CD45RA+ positively selected. This TCR came from a man aged 18 to 30 in good health.

For the CDR3, the DNA is TGTGCCAGTAGCCCCTCCGCGGCAGATACGCAGTATTTT. Translation: CASSPSAADTQYF. The rearrangement links TRBV19 to TRBJ2-3, with D unresolved. Trimming removed 6 bases from V and 4 bases from J, with 11 bases in between. This CDR3 contains 13 residues. Germline CDR1 LNHDA, CDR2 SQIVND (reference sequence).